This TCR beta chain derives from a study of Ad26.COV2.S vaccination and SARS-CoV-2 variants. Study as a whole: In the study, Ad26.COV2.S was injected intramuscularly once, or twice 56 days apart.

V trimming: 9 bases; J trimming: 7 bases; junction bases outside the gene matches: 7. This CDR3 is built from 13 residues. The germline CDR1 and CDR2 sequences are SGHRS and YFSETQ. Treatment here: about 20 received Ad26.COV2.S at low or high dose, single or two shots; 5 received placebo; per-sample allocation not given. Repertoires come from day 63 after the first vaccine or placebo injection. Donor was an adult aged 18-55 years in Boston. Study observations and caveats: Across vaccine and placebo recipients, the breadth of non-spike TCRs was similar.

The assay was immunoSEQ multiplex PCR, and TCRdb's table has in-frame clones only and misses some. Altogether about 320,000 clones are present, around 81% being singletons, with the ten largest covering 2% to 2.5%. Regarding this clone: The antigen is not known.

The rearrangement joins TRBV5-1 to TRBJ2-2; 9 bases map to TRBD1. This sequence was found in a person between 18 and 65 years old who received the Ad26.COV2.S COVID-19 vaccine or a placebo. The sequencing used peripheral blood, collected in a trial of Ad26.COV2.S vaccine versus placebo. The CDR3 DNA reads as TGCGCCACGTGGACAGGGGTAGGCGGGGAGCTGTTTTTT. Translated: CATWTGVGGELFF. Variable domain in full (rest from reference TRBV5-1 and TRBJ2-2): KAGVTQTPRYLIKTRGQQVTLSCSPISGHRSVSWYQQTPGQGLQFLFEYFSETQRNKGNFPGRFSGRQFSNSRSEMNVSTLELGDSALYLCATWTGVGGELFFGEGSRLTVL.